Listed here is a single TCR beta chain. This clone appeared once. Its antigen is unknown. Within one base of it there is no much larger clone, and no base qualities were kept. Collaborating institutions collected whole blood in K2EDTA tubes following their own protocols. Collaborator samples were shipped for TCRbeta analysis as frozen whole blood, isolated PBMCs, or DNA extracted from either sample type. TCRbeta CDR3 regions were amplified from genomic DNA using the immunoSEQ Assay, a bias-controlled multiplex PCR. The source study handled its data this way. Within the assay, amplification of reference gene primers was used to estimate how many nucleated cells each sample contained. Sequence reads were collapsed and filtered to measure the absolute abundance of every unique TCRbeta CDR3 rearrangement. For each sample, productive Simpson clonality was calculated as the square root of Simpson's diversity index over productive rearrangements. TCRdb limited this immuneACCESS table to in-frame rearrangements with V and J called. A share of clones is missing; checked studies link under half to unresolved V genes, and the rest is unexplained. Clonal size and the V and J genes are those of that table, whereas D and trimming came from the DNA. Within this sample are 65,000 to 85,000 clones, with 70% to 90% of them counted one time only. The ten largest clones add up to approximately 19% of the sample.

This sample is part of a study of blood T cell repertoires in COVID-19 (dated by TCRdb to 2020 to 2021). About the investigation overall: Samples from collaborators originated in the United States, Italy and Spain and spanned both the acute and convalescent phases of COVID-19. HLA class I and class II types, where available, came from metadata supplied by the sample provider rather than from assay-based typing. Sample metadata almost always included a de-identified subject ID, COVID-19 status, age in years and sex. Samples were obtained from the ongoing ImmuneRACE study (first 160 participants) and from 1,254 subjects provided by 6 global collaborators. The prospective study material was composed of cDNA or gDNA derived from T cells, B-cell-depleted T cells, or PBMCs. The repertoires were released in a freely available public database meant as a resource for research on the immune response to SARS-CoV-2. Subjects who had been exposed to COVID-19, were actively infected with it, or had recovered from it provided the deeply sampled blood TCRbeta repertoires that made up the dataset.

Trimming leaves V shorter by 3 bases and J shorter by 7 bases, with the junction holding 6 bases beyond the gene matches. From the cysteine through the phenylalanine, the CDR3 covers 15 amino acids. Of the read, only the CDR3 DNA is kept; its 45 bases are in frame from base 1. As encoded in the germline V gene, CDR1 is SGHTA while CDR2 is FQGNSA. Study-wide conclusions, independent of this receptor: How much clinical and demographic metadata was included differed by source and by participant, and the metadata was provided uncurated.

This sequence originates from a human donor in a cohort sampled during active COVID-19. Here the chain combines TRBV7-2 and TRBJ2-1, with 10 junctional bases fitting TRBD2. The sequenced sample was peripheral blood. The nucleotide sequence reads TGTGCCAGCAGCTTTACTAGCGGGGTAGGAAATGAGCAGTTCTTC. Translated, this is CASSFTSGVGNEQFF.